Listed below are T cell receptor beta chains from one sample, sequenced in a study of CD8 T cells in ankylosing spondylitis. MiXCR, applied by TCRdb to the 5' RACE reads, yields one record per CDR3 protein. In the table there are around 91,000 distinct CDR3 sequences, about 8.1% of which are singletons. Sequenced: blood, either unsorted or a sorted T cell fraction (not recorded which). These receptor sequences come from a male donor with ankylosing spondylitis. The CDR3 runs from the conserved cysteine through the conserved F or W. D genes are given only for firm matches. The size entry is marked missing in some rows and otherwise reads once, few, many or a size class.

v_call: TRBV24-1; d_call: .; j_call: TRBJ1-1; clone_size: many; cdr3_aa: CATSSTGNEAFF; cdr3_nt: TGTGCCACCAGTTCGACCGGTAATGAAGCTTTCTTT
v_call: TRBV2; d_call: TRBD2; j_call: TRBJ2-1; clone_size: few; cdr3_aa: CASSEAGLAERNEQFF; cdr3_nt: TGTGCCAGCAGTGAAGCGGGACTAGCGGAGCGCAATGAGCAGTTCTTC
v_call: TRBV7-9; d_call: .; j_call: TRBJ1-5; clone_size: few; cdr3_aa: CASSLVASNQPQHF; cdr3_nt: TGTGCCAGCAGCTTAGTGGCTAGCAATCAGCCCCAGCATTTT
v_call: TRBV9; d_call: TRBD2; j_call: TRBJ2-1; clone_size: .; cdr3_aa: CASSVAGGGNEQFF; cdr3_nt: TGTGCCAGCAGCGTAGCGGGAGGAGGTAATGAGCAGTTCTTC
v_call: TRBV4-2; d_call: .; j_call: TRBJ2-5; clone_size: many; cdr3_aa: CASSQWLQGGETQYF; cdr3_nt: TGTGCCAGCAGCCAATGGCTGCAAGGAGGGGAGACCCAGTACTTC
v_call: TRBV24-1; d_call: .; j_call: TRBJ2-1; clone_size: many; cdr3_aa: CATSDNLKDYNEQFF; cdr3_nt: TGTGCCACCAGTGATAACTTGAAAGATTACAATGAGCAGTTCTTC
v_call: TRBV12-3/TRBV12-4; d_call: TRBD1; j_call: TRBJ1-2; clone_size: many; cdr3_aa: CASSLPGTGLNYGYTF; cdr3_nt: TGTGCCAGCAGTTTACCAGGGACAGGGTTAAACTATGGCTACACCTTC
v_call: TRBV12-3/TRBV12-4; d_call: .; j_call: TRBJ2-2; clone_size: few; cdr3_aa: CASCVYLGANGELFF; cdr3_nt: TGTGCCAGCTGTGTCTACTTGGGGGCAAACGGGGAGCTGTTTTTT
v_call: TRBV7-9; d_call: .; j_call: TRBJ2-7; clone_size: few; cdr3_aa: CASSLLGTYEQYF; cdr3_nt: TGTGCCAGCAGCTTACTGGGAACCTACGAGCAGTACTTC
v_call: TRBV7-9; d_call: TRBD1; j_call: TRBJ1-1; clone_size: many; cdr3_aa: CASSLDRGQRNTEAFF; cdr3_nt: TGTGCCAGCAGCTTAGATAGGGGGCAGAGGAACACTGAAGCTTTCTTT
v_call: TRBV2; d_call: .; j_call: TRBJ1-6; clone_size: few; cdr3_aa: CASDDRFTTNSPLHF; cdr3_nt: TGTGCCAGCGATGACCGCTTTACGACAAATTCACCCCTCCACTTT
v_call: TRBV27; d_call: .; j_call: TRBJ1-2; clone_size: many; cdr3_aa: CASSLMGGALSYTF; cdr3_nt: TGTGCCAGCAGTTTAATGGGGGGCGCGTTAAGCTACACCTTC
v_call: TRBV20-1; d_call: TRBD1; j_call: TRBJ2-3; clone_size: many; cdr3_aa: CSGNRDRNTDTQYF; cdr3_nt: TGCAGCGGTAACCGGGACAGGAACACAGATACGCAGTATTTT
v_call: TRBV13; d_call: .; j_call: TRBJ2-4; clone_size: .; cdr3_aa: CASSSTGNIQYF; cdr3_nt: TGTGCCAGCAGCTCAACGGGGAACATTCAGTACTTC
v_call: TRBV11-2; d_call: .; j_call: TRBJ2-7; clone_size: many; cdr3_aa: CASKQGHYEQYF; cdr3_nt: TGTGCCAGCAAGCAGGGACACTACGAGCAGTACTTC
v_call: TRBV30; d_call: .; j_call: TRBJ2-3; clone_size: .; cdr3_aa: CAWTEIPTDTQYF; cdr3_nt: TGTGCCTGGACTGAAATTCCCACAGATACGCAGTATTTT
v_call: TRBV24-1; d_call: TRBD1; j_call: TRBJ1-5; clone_size: .; cdr3_aa: CATSDPTGGFGPQHF; cdr3_nt: TGTGCCACCAGTGACCCCACAGGGGGCTTCGGGCCCCAGCATTTT
v_call: TRBV15; d_call: .; j_call: TRBJ2-7; clone_size: many; cdr3_aa: CATSRDLGHGEQYF; cdr3_nt: TGTGCCACCAGCAGAGATCTTGGACACGGCGAGCAGTACTTC
v_call: TRBV4-2; d_call: TRBD1; j_call: TRBJ2-5; clone_size: many; cdr3_aa: CASSQNARQGAETQYF; cdr3_nt: TGTGCCAGCAGCCAAAACGCGCGACAGGGGGCTGAGACCCAGTACTTC
v_call: TRBV15; d_call: TRBD1; j_call: TRBJ2-2; clone_size: many; cdr3_aa: CATRTTGVNTGELFF; cdr3_nt: TGTGCCACCAGAACGACAGGGGTGAACACCGGGGAGCTGTTTTTT
v_call: TRBV18; d_call: .; j_call: TRBJ1-2; clone_size: many; cdr3_aa: CASSPREGYGYTF; cdr3_nt: TGTGCCAGCTCACCTCGGGAAGGCTATGGCTACACCTTC
v_call: TRBV15; d_call: .; j_call: TRBJ1-2; clone_size: few; cdr3_aa: CATSVGRGSANYGYTF; cdr3_nt: TGTGCCACCAGCGTCGGAAGAGGGAGCGCTAACTATGGCTACACCTTC
v_call: TRBV7-2; d_call: .; j_call: TRBJ2-2; clone_size: few; cdr3_aa: CASSLLSYPSVTGELFF; cdr3_nt: TGTGCCAGCAGCTTACTTAGCTACCCAAGTGTAACCGGGGAGCTGTTTTTT
v_call: TRBV9; d_call: .; j_call: TRBJ2-7; clone_size: .; cdr3_aa: CASSAGGPPYEQYF; cdr3_nt: TGTGCCAGCAGCGCTGGGGGTCCGCCTTACGAGCAGTACTTC
v_call: TRBV27; d_call: .; j_call: TRBJ1-1; clone_size: many; cdr3_aa: CASSFRGGPEAFF; cdr3_nt: TGTGCCAGCAGTTTCCGAGGGGGGCCTGAAGCTTTCTTT
v_call: TRBV2; d_call: TRBD2; j_call: TRBJ2-7; clone_size: many; cdr3_aa: CASSEGLAGPSYEQYF; cdr3_nt: TGTGCCAGCAGTGAAGGGCTAGCGGGACCCTCCTACGAGCAGTACTTC
v_call: TRBV5-6; d_call: TRBD1; j_call: TRBJ2-1; clone_size: many; cdr3_aa: CASSFSGQGYNEQFF; cdr3_nt: TGTGCCAGCAGCTTCTCGGGACAGGGCTACAATGAGCAGTTCTTC
v_call: TRBV25-1; d_call: .; j_call: TRBJ2-3; clone_size: few; cdr3_aa: CASSDNLFTDTQYF; cdr3_nt: TGTGCCAGCAGTGATAATCTATTTACAGATACGCAGTATTTT
v_call: TRBV12-3/TRBV12-4; d_call: TRBD1; j_call: TRBJ2-2; clone_size: many; cdr3_aa: CASSFTGGNTGELFF; cdr3_nt: TGTGCCAGCAGTTTTACAGGGGGGAACACCGGGGAGCTGTTTTTT
v_call: TRBV24-1; d_call: .; j_call: TRBJ2-2; clone_size: many; cdr3_aa: CATSPGPGELFF; cdr3_nt: TGTGCCACCAGTCCAGGGCCCGGGGAGCTGTTTTTT
v_call: TRBV24-1; d_call: TRBD1; j_call: TRBJ2-1; clone_size: many; cdr3_aa: CATRSSRGRLNEQFF; cdr3_nt: TGTGCCACCAGGAGCTCCAGGGGGCGCCTAAATGAGCAGTTCTTC
v_call: TRBV6-2/TRBV6-3; d_call: .; j_call: TRBJ2-7; clone_size: few; cdr3_aa: CASSRDVEAYEQYF; cdr3_nt: TGTGCCAGCAGCAGGGACGTAGAGGCTTACGAGCAGTACTTC
v_call: TRBV3-1; d_call: .; j_call: TRBJ1-5; clone_size: once; cdr3_aa: CACSQDGDISQPQHF; cdr3_nt: TGTGCCTGCAGCCAAGATGGGGACATATCTCAGCCCCAGCATTTT
v_call: TRBV4-1; d_call: TRBD1; j_call: TRBJ1-1; clone_size: few; cdr3_aa: CASSHFQTGDTEAFF; cdr3_nt: TGCGCCAGCAGCCACTTTCAGACAGGGGACACTGAAGCTTTCTTT
v_call: TRBV7-2; d_call: TRBD1; j_call: TRBJ2-7; clone_size: many; cdr3_aa: CASSSYRGSYEQYF; cdr3_nt: TGTGCCAGCAGCTCCTACAGGGGGAGTTACGAGCAGTACTTC
v_call: TRBV7-2; d_call: TRBD2; j_call: TRBJ2-5; clone_size: few; cdr3_aa: CASSSRLAGAGETQYF; cdr3_nt: TGTGCCAGCAGCTCCAGACTAGCGGGAGCTGGAGAGACCCAGTACTTC
v_call: TRBV18; d_call: TRBD2; j_call: TRBJ2-1; clone_size: .; cdr3_aa: CASSLETSGMGNEQFF; cdr3_nt: TGTGCCAGCTCACTCGAAACGAGCGGGATGGGGAATGAGCAGTTCTTC
v_call: TRBV7-8; d_call: TRBD2; j_call: TRBJ2-1; clone_size: many; cdr3_aa: CASSSQREVYNEQFF; cdr3_nt: TGTGCCAGCAGCTCCCAGCGGGAGGTCTACAATGAGCAGTTCTTC
v_call: TRBV12-3/TRBV12-4; d_call: .; j_call: TRBJ2-2; clone_size: few; cdr3_aa: CASSLSATGELFF; cdr3_nt: TGTGCCAGCAGTTTGTCGGCAACCGGGGAGCTGTTTTTT
v_call: TRBV2; d_call: .; j_call: TRBJ2-1; clone_size: .; cdr3_aa: CAISDRGGKDNEQFF; cdr3_nt: TGTGCCATCTCAGATCGGGGTGGTAAGGACAATGAGCAGTTCTTC
v_call: TRBV3-1; d_call: TRBD2; j_call: TRBJ2-3; clone_size: few; cdr3_aa: CASSQFTAGAVDTQYF; cdr3_nt: TGTGCCAGCAGCCAATTTACAGCGGGAGCTGTAGATACGCAGTATTTT
v_call: TRBV7-8; d_call: .; j_call: TRBJ2-3; clone_size: .; cdr3_aa: CTSSLARVETSTDTQYF; cdr3_nt: TGTACCAGCAGCTTAGCGCGGGTCGAGACTAGCACAGATACGCAGTATTTT
v_call: TRBV29-1; d_call: TRBD1; j_call: TRBJ1-4; clone_size: few; cdr3_aa: CSVGQRQGANEKLFF; cdr3_nt: TGCAGCGTTGGACAAAGACAGGGAGCTAATGAAAAACTGTTTTTT
v_call: TRBV20-1; d_call: .; j_call: TRBJ1-5; clone_size: .; cdr3_aa: CSARVENQPQHF; cdr3_nt: TGCAGTGCTAGAGTGGAGAATCAGCCCCAGCATTTT